This T cell receptor (beta chain) emerged from a study of T cell responses to AZD1222 COVID-19 vaccine. About the research overall: The study pooled second doses at about 4 or about 12 weeks.

Study results and limitations: Only five to seven AZD1222 recipients were seropositive at baseline.

About this clone itself: Its antigen is not known.

Only in-frame clones appear in the TCRdb table, and some are missing; sequencing was by immunoSEQ multiplex PCR. The table includes approximately 100,000 clones, 70% to 90% detected once. This CDR3 is 16 amino acids long. V lost 5 bases, J lost 0 bases, and 13 bases lay in between. CDR1 is KGHSH, CDR2 LQKENI, per germline. The chain is built from TRBV18 and TRBJ2-2; D is undetermined. The sample in question was peripheral blood, obtained on day 0 of AZD1222 vaccination. The clonotype originates from an adult in good health. As DNA, the CDR3 is TGTGCCAGCTCAGAGATGGATATCGCGAACACCGGGGAGCTGTTTTTT. Residues: CASSEMDIANTGELFF. Filled out from reference TRBV18 and TRBJ2-2, the complete variable domain reads NAGVMQNPRHLVRRRGQEARLRCSPMKGHSHVYWYRQLPEEGLKFMVYLQKENIIDESGMPKERFSAEFPKEGPSILRIQQVVRGDSAAYFCASSEMDIANTGELFFGEGSRLTVL.